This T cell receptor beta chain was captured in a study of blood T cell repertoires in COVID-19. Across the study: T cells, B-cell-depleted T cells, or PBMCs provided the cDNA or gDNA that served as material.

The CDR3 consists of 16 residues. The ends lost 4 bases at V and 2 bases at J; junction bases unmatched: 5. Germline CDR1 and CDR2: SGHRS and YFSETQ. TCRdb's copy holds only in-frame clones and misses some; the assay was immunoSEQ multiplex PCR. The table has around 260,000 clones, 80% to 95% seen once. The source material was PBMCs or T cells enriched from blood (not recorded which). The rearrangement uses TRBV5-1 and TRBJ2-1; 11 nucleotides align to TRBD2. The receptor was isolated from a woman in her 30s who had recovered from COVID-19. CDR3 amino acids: CASSTGTSGPYNEQFF. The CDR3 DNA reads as TGCGCCAGCAGCACCGGGACTAGCGGTCCCTACAATGAGCAGTTCTTC.